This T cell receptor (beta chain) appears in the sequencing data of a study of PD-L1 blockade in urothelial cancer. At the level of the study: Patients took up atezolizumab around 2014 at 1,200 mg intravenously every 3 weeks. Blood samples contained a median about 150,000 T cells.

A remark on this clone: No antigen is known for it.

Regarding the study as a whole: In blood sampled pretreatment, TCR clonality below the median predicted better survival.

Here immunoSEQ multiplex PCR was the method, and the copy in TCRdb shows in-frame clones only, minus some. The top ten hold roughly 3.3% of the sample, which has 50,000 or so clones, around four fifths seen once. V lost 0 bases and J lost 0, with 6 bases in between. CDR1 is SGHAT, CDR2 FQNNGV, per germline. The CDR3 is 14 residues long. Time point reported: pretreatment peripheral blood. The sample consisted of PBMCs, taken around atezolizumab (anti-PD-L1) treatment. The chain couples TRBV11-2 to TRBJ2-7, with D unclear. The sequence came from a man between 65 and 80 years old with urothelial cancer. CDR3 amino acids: CASSLEPDSYEQYF. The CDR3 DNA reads TGTGCCAGCAGCTTAGAACCAGACTCCTACGAGCAGTACTTC.